Ten or more counts support the clone carrying this T cell receptor beta chain. The antigen is undetermined. The CDR3 extends over 15 amino acids. V lost 2 bases and J lost 5, with 15 bases in between. Germline values: CDR1 DFQATT, CDR2 SNEGSKA (reference sequence). The sample belongs to a study of T cells in Graves' hyperthyroidism and ophthalmopathy. Lactation, pregnancy, other autoimmune disease or uncontrolled infection led to exclusion of patients. Amplified TCR beta CDR3 regions came from RNA transcripts. TCR CDR3 underwent first-round RT-PCR with the HTBI primer set. TCRdb called the multiplex PCR reads again in MiXCR, with one record for every CDR3 protein. The profile shows tens of thousands of distinct CDR3 sequences, about 53% of them singletons. Study outcomes and limitations: Among thyroid clonotypes expanded above 0.001, most also appeared in blood.

Input material: peripheral blood or thyroid tissue (not recorded which). This chain connects TRBV20-1 to TRBJ1-4, with D perhaps TRBD1 (6 bases). This clonotype was sampled from a young man with Graves' hyperthyroidism. Here the CDR3 DNA reads TGCAGTGCTAGACGTCCGGGGGCGGGAAATGAAAAACTGTTTTTT. Its translation: CSARRPGAGNEKLFF.